This is a list of T cell receptor beta chains from one sample in a study of blood T cell repertoires in COVID-19. Only in-frame clones appear in the TCRdb table, and some are missing; sequencing was by immunoSEQ multiplex PCR. The sample has about 98,000 clones, around 72% seen once; the top ten hold approximately 24%. The material sequenced was peripheral blood. The receptors shown here come from a man in his 70s with acute or convalescent COVID-19. Each CDR3 is given with its conserved first and last residue. The D gene is left open where the match is weak. Some rows mark clone size as missing; the rest say once, few, many or name a class of expanded clone.

clone_size: .; j_call: TRBJ1-4; v_call: TRBV3-1/TRBV3-2; d_call: TRBD1; cdr3_aa: CASSQFGTGPEKLFF; cdr3_nt: TGTGCCAGCAGCCAATTCGGGACAGGGCCTGAAAAACTGTTTTTT
clone_size: .; j_call: TRBJ2-2; v_call: TRBV10-3; d_call: TRBD2; cdr3_aa: CAISDHTSGRSTGELFF; cdr3_nt: TGTGCCATCAGTGACCATACTAGCGGGAGGAGTACCGGGGAGCTGTTTTTT
clone_size: .; j_call: TRBJ2-4; v_call: TRBV19; d_call: .; cdr3_aa: CASSIEERAGNIQYF; cdr3_nt: TGTGCCAGTAGTATAGAGGAGCGGGCGGGAAACATTCAGTACTTC
clone_size: .; j_call: TRBJ1-3; v_call: TRBV15; d_call: .; cdr3_aa: CATSRDWGGGNTIYF; cdr3_nt: TGTGCCACCAGCAGAGATTGGGGGGGCGGAAACACCATATATTTT
clone_size: .; j_call: TRBJ1-1; v_call: TRBV28; d_call: TRBD1; cdr3_aa: CARVQGRTEAFF; cdr3_nt: TGTGCCAGGGTACAGGGGAGGACTGAAGCTTTCTTT
clone_size: .; j_call: TRBJ2-7; v_call: TRBV6-2/TRBV6-3; d_call: TRBD1; cdr3_aa: CASSYDLRTGVYYEQYF; cdr3_nt: TGTGCCAGCAGTTATGACCTGCGGACAGGGGTCTATTACGAGCAGTACTTC
clone_size: .; j_call: TRBJ1-2; v_call: TRBV12-3/TRBV12-4; d_call: TRBD1; cdr3_aa: CASSLGQGDGYTF; cdr3_nt: TGTGCCAGCAGTTTAGGACAGGGAGATGGCTACACCTTC
clone_size: .; j_call: TRBJ2-1; v_call: TRBV3-1/TRBV3-2; d_call: TRBD2; cdr3_aa: CASSQVGGSYNEQFF; cdr3_nt: TGTGCCAGCAGCCAAGTCGGCGGGAGCTACAATGAGCAGTTCTTC
clone_size: .; j_call: TRBJ2-4; v_call: TRBV11-3; d_call: TRBD2; cdr3_aa: CASSLSGMTNIQYF; cdr3_nt: TGTGCCAGCAGCTTAAGCGGGATGACAAACATTCAGTACTTC
clone_size: .; j_call: TRBJ2-2; v_call: TRBV2; d_call: .; cdr3_aa: CASRYKTGELFF; cdr3_nt: TGTGCCAGCAGATACAAAACGGGGGAGCTGTTTTTT
clone_size: once; j_call: TRBJ2-2; v_call: TRBV15; d_call: .; cdr3_aa: CATGTPNTGELFF; cdr3_nt: TGTGCTACCGGGACTCCGAACACCGGGGAGCTGTTTTTT
clone_size: .; j_call: TRBJ2-1; v_call: TRBV5-1; d_call: TRBD2; cdr3_aa: CASRPSGRDEQFF; cdr3_nt: TGCGCCAGCAGGCCTAGCGGGAGGGATGAGCAGTTCTTC
clone_size: .; j_call: TRBJ1-1; v_call: TRBV5-1; d_call: .; cdr3_aa: CASSLERTEAFF; cdr3_nt: TGCGCCAGCAGCTTGGAACGGACTGAAGCTTTCTTT
clone_size: .; j_call: TRBJ2-7; v_call: TRBV28; d_call: TRBD2; cdr3_aa: CASLPGLAGTYEQYF; cdr3_nt: TGTGCCAGCCTCCCTGGGCTAGCGGGGACCTACGAGCAGTACTTC
clone_size: once; j_call: TRBJ2-3; v_call: TRBV4-2; d_call: .; cdr3_aa: CASSQPRQVMGQYF; cdr3_nt: TGTGCCAGCAGCCAACCCCGACAGGTTATGGGGCAGTATTTT
clone_size: .; j_call: TRBJ2-1; v_call: TRBV3-1/TRBV3-2; d_call: TRBD2; cdr3_aa: CASSQRVRAGGSSYNEQFF; cdr3_nt: TGTGCCAGCAGCCAAAGAGTCCGAGCGGGAGGGAGCTCCTACAATGAGCAGTTCTTC
clone_size: once; j_call: TRBJ1-1; v_call: TRBV19; d_call: TRBD1; cdr3_aa: CASTIGTGQGGDTEAFF; cdr3_nt: TGTGCCAGTACCATCGGTACGGGACAGGGGGGGGACACTGAAGCTTTCTTT
clone_size: .; j_call: TRBJ2-7; v_call: TRBV7-9; d_call: TRBD1; cdr3_aa: CASSLTGTGTLDYEQYF; cdr3_nt: TGTGCCAGCAGCCTGACCGGGACAGGGACGCTGGACTACGAGCAGTACTTC
clone_size: many; j_call: TRBJ1-1; v_call: TRBV7-8; d_call: TRBD1; cdr3_aa: CASSSLDRGNTEAFF; cdr3_nt: TGTGCCAGCAGCTCCCTGGACAGGGGGAACACTGAAGCTTTCTTT
clone_size: .; j_call: TRBJ1-4; v_call: TRBV2; d_call: .; cdr3_aa: CASRLATNEKLFF; cdr3_nt: TGTGCCAGCAGGCTAGCAACTAATGAAAAACTGTTTTTT
clone_size: .; j_call: TRBJ1-2; v_call: TRBV28; d_call: TRBD1; cdr3_aa: CASSLPGTVRGSYGYTF; cdr3_nt: TGTGCCAGCAGTTTACCGGGGACGGTCAGGGGGTCCTATGGCTACACCTTC
clone_size: once; j_call: TRBJ1-1; v_call: TRBV19; d_call: TRBD1; cdr3_aa: CASSTRRGRNTEAFF; cdr3_nt: TGTGCCAGTAGTACCCGCAGGGGGCGAAACACTGAAGCTTTCTTT
clone_size: .; j_call: TRBJ1-2; v_call: TRBV6-2/TRBV6-3; d_call: .; cdr3_aa: CASSTGGGSYGYTF; cdr3_nt: TGTGCCAGCAGTACCGGGGGGGGCTCCTATGGCTACACCTTC
clone_size: .; j_call: TRBJ1-1; v_call: TRBV7-8; d_call: .; cdr3_aa: CASSPDGRLAFF; cdr3_nt: TGTGCCAGCAGCCCAGATGGGAGGCTGGCTTTCTTT
clone_size: few; j_call: TRBJ1-4; v_call: TRBV4-1; d_call: .; cdr3_aa: CASSQDPRQGEKLFF; cdr3_nt: TGCGCCAGCAGCCAAGACCCCCGCCAGGGCGAAAAACTGTTTTTT
clone_size: .; j_call: TRBJ1-2; v_call: TRBV6-2/TRBV6-3; d_call: .; cdr3_aa: CASSDSLDSGRGYTF; cdr3_nt: TGTGCCAGCAGTGACTCCCTTGATTCTGGCCGTGGCTACACCTTC
clone_size: .; j_call: TRBJ1-2; v_call: TRBV28; d_call: .; cdr3_aa: CASRTVPNYGYTF; cdr3_nt: TGTGCCAGCAGGACAGTGCCCAACTATGGCTACACCTTC
clone_size: .; j_call: TRBJ1-1; v_call: TRBV6-5; d_call: .; cdr3_aa: CASRQPMNTEAFF; cdr3_nt: TGTGCCAGCCGACAGCCAATGAACACTGAAGCTTTCTTT
clone_size: once; j_call: TRBJ2-1; v_call: TRBV3-1/TRBV3-2; d_call: .; cdr3_aa: CASSRLRGNEQFF; cdr3_nt: TGTGCCAGCAGTCGCCTTAGGGGTAATGAGCAGTTCTTC
clone_size: .; j_call: TRBJ2-7; v_call: TRBV27; d_call: .; cdr3_aa: CASASGAGVYEQYF; cdr3_nt: TGTGCCAGCGCTTCAGGGGCAGGGGTCTACGAGCAGTACTTC
clone_size: .; j_call: TRBJ2-5; v_call: TRBV28; d_call: .; cdr3_aa: CASSPGTYRETQYF; cdr3_nt: TGTGCCAGCAGTCCCGGGACTTACAGGGAGACCCAGTACTTC
clone_size: .; j_call: TRBJ1-1; v_call: TRBV10-3; d_call: .; cdr3_aa: CAISEGLTLNTEAFF; cdr3_nt: TGTGCCATCAGTGAGGGACTTACCCTCAACACTGAAGCTTTCTTT
clone_size: .; j_call: TRBJ1-4; v_call: TRBV10-3; d_call: TRBD1; cdr3_aa: CAIRDREGNEKLFF; cdr3_nt: TGTGCCATCAGGGACAGGGAGGGAAATGAAAAACTGTTTTTT
clone_size: .; j_call: TRBJ1-5; v_call: TRBV28; d_call: TRBD1; cdr3_aa: CASSFPGQGNQPQHF; cdr3_nt: TGTGCCAGCAGTTTCCCAGGACAGGGCAATCAGCCCCAGCATTTT
clone_size: .; j_call: TRBJ1-5; v_call: TRBV15; d_call: .; cdr3_aa: CATSRRQGEPQHF; cdr3_nt: TGTGCCACCAGCAGAAGACAAGGGGAGCCCCAGCATTTT
clone_size: .; j_call: TRBJ2-5; v_call: TRBV7-8; d_call: .; cdr3_aa: CASGTRTTQETQYF; cdr3_nt: TGTGCCAGCGGTACTCGAACCACCCAAGAGACCCAGTACTTC
clone_size: .; j_call: TRBJ2-1; v_call: TRBV5-5; d_call: TRBD2; cdr3_aa: CASSLEVAGLLNEQFF; cdr3_nt: TGTGCCAGCAGCTTGGAGGTAGCGGGTCTCCTCAATGAGCAGTTCTTC
clone_size: .; j_call: TRBJ1-4; v_call: TRBV6-6; d_call: TRBD1; cdr3_aa: CASSYSTGEEKLFF; cdr3_nt: TGTGCCAGCAGTTACTCGACAGGGGAAGAAAAACTGTTTTTT
clone_size: .; j_call: TRBJ2-5; v_call: TRBV2; d_call: .; cdr3_aa: CASRGGQLQETQYF; cdr3_nt: TGTGCCAGCAGGGGTGGACAGCTCCAAGAGACCCAGTACTTC
clone_size: .; j_call: TRBJ2-1; v_call: TRBV6-5; d_call: .; cdr3_aa: CASRPDSNNEQFF; cdr3_nt: TGTGCCAGCAGGCCGGACAGCAACAATGAGCAGTTCTTC
clone_size: .; j_call: TRBJ2-1; v_call: TRBV2; d_call: TRBD2; cdr3_aa: CASSGREGQVEQFF; cdr3_nt: TGTGCCAGCAGTGGTCGGGAGGGCCAGGTTGAGCAGTTCTTC
clone_size: .; j_call: TRBJ2-3; v_call: TRBV6-2/TRBV6-3; d_call: TRBD2; cdr3_aa: CASSPGTRVADTQYF; cdr3_nt: TGTGCCAGCAGCCCCGGGACTAGGGTAGCAGATACGCAGTATTTT
clone_size: .; j_call: TRBJ2-7; v_call: TRBV4-2; d_call: TRBD2; cdr3_aa: CASSQESGRGREQYF; cdr3_nt: TGTGCCAGCAGCCAAGAGAGCGGGAGGGGACGGGAGCAGTACTTC
clone_size: .; j_call: TRBJ1-1; v_call: TRBV20-1; d_call: .; cdr3_aa: CSATAGGGAFF; cdr3_nt: TGCAGTGCAACCGCTGGGGGAGGAGCTTTCTTT
clone_size: .; j_call: TRBJ2-7; v_call: TRBV4-2; d_call: TRBD2; cdr3_aa: CASSHPTSGSTEQYF; cdr3_nt: TGTGCCAGCAGCCACCCGACTAGCGGGAGTACCGAGCAGTACTTC
clone_size: .; j_call: TRBJ2-7; v_call: TRBV11-2; d_call: TRBD2; cdr3_aa: CASSSGLAPYEQYF; cdr3_nt: TGTGCCAGCAGCTCTGGACTAGCCCCCTACGAGCAGTACTTC
clone_size: .; j_call: TRBJ2-3; v_call: TRBV6-5; d_call: .; cdr3_aa: CASSSTPGSDTQYF; cdr3_nt: TGTGCCAGCAGCAGTACCCCAGGGTCCGATACGCAGTATTTT
clone_size: few; j_call: TRBJ2-5; v_call: TRBV5-1; d_call: .; cdr3_aa: CASSLADRRRGETQYF; cdr3_nt: TGCGCCAGCAGCTTGGCCGATAGGAGGAGGGGAGAGACCCAGTACTTC
clone_size: .; j_call: TRBJ1-5; v_call: TRBV7-2; d_call: TRBD1; cdr3_aa: CASSSGQANQPQHF; cdr3_nt: TGTGCCAGCAGCTCCGGACAGGCCAATCAGCCCCAGCATTTT
clone_size: .; j_call: TRBJ1-2; v_call: TRBV9; d_call: .; cdr3_aa: CASSIRQGDYGYTF; cdr3_nt: TGTGCCAGCAGCATACGTCAGGGTGACTATGGCTACACCTTC
clone_size: .; j_call: TRBJ1-6; v_call: TRBV30; d_call: TRBD1; cdr3_aa: CAWSRILGGQGNSPLHF; cdr3_nt: TGTGCCTGGAGCCGGATTCTCGGGGGACAGGGTAACTCACCCCTCCACTTT
clone_size: .; j_call: TRBJ1-1; v_call: TRBV5-5; d_call: TRBD1; cdr3_aa: CASSPRTGVNTEAFF; cdr3_nt: TGTGCCAGCAGCCCCCGGACAGGGGTGAACACTGAAGCTTTCTTT
clone_size: .; j_call: TRBJ2-5; v_call: TRBV7-9; d_call: TRBD2; cdr3_aa: CASIGLAEETQYF; cdr3_nt: TGTGCCAGCATCGGGCTAGCGGAAGAGACCCAGTACTTC
clone_size: .; j_call: TRBJ2-7; v_call: TRBV4-2; d_call: TRBD2; cdr3_aa: CASSQESGPAGFYEQYF; cdr3_nt: TGTGCCAGCAGCCAAGAGTCCGGTCCAGCGGGATTTTACGAGCAGTACTTC
clone_size: .; j_call: TRBJ2-7; v_call: TRBV27; d_call: .; cdr3_aa: CASSHQGAGLSYEQYF; cdr3_nt: TGTGCCAGCAGTCACCAGGGAGCGGGCCTCTCCTACGAGCAGTACTTC
clone_size: .; j_call: TRBJ2-7; v_call: TRBV11-2; d_call: TRBD2; cdr3_aa: CASSLTLADSYEQYF; cdr3_nt: TGTGCCAGCAGCTTAACGCTAGCGGACTCCTACGAGCAGTACTTC
clone_size: .; j_call: TRBJ1-1; v_call: TRBV18; d_call: TRBD1; cdr3_aa: CASSPTAVGGRGETEAFF; cdr3_nt: TGTGCCAGCTCACCGACCGCGGTAGGGGGCCGAGGGGAGACTGAAGCTTTCTTT